The clone carrying this T cell receptor (beta chain) appeared once. This sample stems from a study of blood T cell repertoires in COVID-19. The table came from immunoSEQ multiplex PCR; TCRdb's copy has only in-frame clones and leaves some out. The sample consists of roughly 140,000 clones, 76% of them appearing once. The CDR3 is 17 residues long. Germline lookup yields CDR1 KGHSH and CDR2 LQKENI. V lost 4 bases, J lost 5 bases, and 10 bases stayed unmatched. The TCR originated in a woman older than 75 with acute or convalescent COVID-19. The specimen sequenced was peripheral blood. The rearrangement links TRBV18 to TRBJ2-5, with 13 nucleotides matching TRBD2. For the CDR3, the DNA is TGTGCCAGCTCACGTATACTACTAGCGGGGGGGCCGGAGACCCAGTACTTC. It codes for CASSRILLAGGPETQYF.